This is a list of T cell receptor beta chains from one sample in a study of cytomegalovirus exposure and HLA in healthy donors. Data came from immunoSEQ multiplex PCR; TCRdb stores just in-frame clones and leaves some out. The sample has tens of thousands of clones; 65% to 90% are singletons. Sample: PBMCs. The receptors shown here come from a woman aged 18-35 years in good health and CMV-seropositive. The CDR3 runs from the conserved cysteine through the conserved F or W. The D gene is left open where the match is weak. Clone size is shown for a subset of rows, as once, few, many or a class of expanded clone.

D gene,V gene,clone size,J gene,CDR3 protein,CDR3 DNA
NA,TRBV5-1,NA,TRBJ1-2,CASSFEGTNTRYGYTF,TGCGCCAGCAGCTTTGAGGGAACAAACACCCGTTATGGCTACACCTTC
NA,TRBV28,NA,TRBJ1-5,CASSPHEGRNQPQHF,TGTGCCAGCAGCCCACATGAGGGCCGCAATCAGCCCCAGCATTTT
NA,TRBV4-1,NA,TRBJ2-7,CASSQTGSLFYEQYF,TGCGCCAGCAGCCAGACAGGTTCCTTGTTTTACGAGCAGTACTTC
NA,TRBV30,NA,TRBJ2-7,CAWEGDGTYEQYF,TGTGCCTGGGAGGGGGACGGTACCTACGAGCAGTACTTC
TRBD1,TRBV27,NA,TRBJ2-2,CASSITQGTGELFF,TGTGCCAGCAGTATCACACAGGGGACCGGGGAGCTGTTTTTT
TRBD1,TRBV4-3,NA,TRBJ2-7,CASSQDYETGGEQYF,TGCGCCAGCAGCCAAGATTACGAGACAGGGGGCGAGCAGTACTTC
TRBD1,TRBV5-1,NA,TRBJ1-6,CASSLDRAESSPLHF,TGCGCCAGCAGCCTGGACAGGGCGGAGAGTTCACCCCTCCACTTT
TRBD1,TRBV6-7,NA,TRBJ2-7,CASSYSRTTGEAYEQYF,TGTGCCAGCAGTTACTCACGAACGACAGGGGAAGCCTACGAGCAGTACTTC
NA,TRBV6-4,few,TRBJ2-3,CASSDAVTDTQYF,TGTGCCAGCAGTGACGCGGTCACAGATACGCAGTATTTT
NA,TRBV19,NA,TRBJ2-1,CASSIGLPYNEQFF,TGTGCCAGTAGTATCGGACTACCCTACAATGAGCAGTTCTTC
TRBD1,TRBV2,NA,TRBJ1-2,CASRALEGAIGYTF,TGTGCCAGCAGGGCCTTGGAGGGGGCAATTGGCTACACCTTC
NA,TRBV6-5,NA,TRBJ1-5,CASSETGHQPQHF,TGTGCCAGCAGTGAAACAGGGCATCAGCCCCAGCATTTT
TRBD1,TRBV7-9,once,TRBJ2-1,CASSSGQGTGDEQFF,TGTGCCAGCAGCTCCGGACAGGGGACAGGAGATGAGCAGTTCTTC
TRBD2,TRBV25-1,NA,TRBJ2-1,CASSAPKREGGWFF,TGTGCCAGCAGTGCCCCCAAGCGGGAGGGCGGGTGGTTCTTC
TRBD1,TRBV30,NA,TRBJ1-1,CACRPGQGATEAFF,TGTGCCTGCCGACCGGGACAGGGGGCTACTGAAGCTTTCTTT
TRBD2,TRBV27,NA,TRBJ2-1,CASGSGRIYNEQFF,TGTGCCAGCGGTAGCGGGAGAATCTACAATGAGCAGTTCTTC
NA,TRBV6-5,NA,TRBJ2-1,CASSPTSYNEQFF,TGTGCCAGCAGTCCAACTAGCTACAATGAGCAGTTCTTC
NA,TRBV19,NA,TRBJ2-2,CASSIRRGRANTGELFF,TGTGCCAGTAGTATTCGGCGGGGTCGAGCAAACACCGGGGAGCTGTTTTTT
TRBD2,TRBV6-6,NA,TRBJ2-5,CAVGGREEQYF,TGTGCCGTGGGTGGGAGGGAAGAACAGTACTTC
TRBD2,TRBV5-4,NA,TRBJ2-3,CASSLAGGGADTQYF,TGTGCCAGCAGCTTGGCGGGCGGGGGGGCAGATACGCAGTATTTT
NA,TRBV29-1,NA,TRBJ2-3,CSVEETLRTDTQYF,TGCAGCGTTGAAGAGACACTCCGCACAGATACGCAGTATTTT
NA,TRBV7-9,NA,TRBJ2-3,CASSLLDRPQGGDTQYF,TGTGCCAGCAGCTTACTGGACAGGCCTCAAGGAGGGGATACGCAGTATTTT
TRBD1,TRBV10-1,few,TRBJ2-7,CARDGQGSGYEQYF,TGCGCCAGAGATGGACAGGGGAGTGGTTACGAGCAGTACTTC
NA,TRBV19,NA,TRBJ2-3,CASKAQGVMTDTQYF,TGTGCCAGTAAGGCGCAGGGTGTCATGACAGATACGCAGTATTTT
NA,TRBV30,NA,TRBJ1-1,CAWSSGQNTEAFF,TGTGCCTGGAGTTCAGGTCAGAACACTGAAGCTTTCTTT
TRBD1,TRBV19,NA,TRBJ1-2,CASNPGGIYGYTF,TGTGCCAGTAACCCAGGGGGGATCTATGGCTACACCTTC
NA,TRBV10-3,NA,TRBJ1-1,CAISVGRDTEAFF,TGTGCCATCAGTGTGGGCAGGGACACTGAAGCTTTCTTT
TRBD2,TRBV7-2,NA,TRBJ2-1,CASSSTSGYNNEQFF,TGTGCCAGCAGCTCGACTAGCGGGTATAACAATGAGCAGTTCTTC
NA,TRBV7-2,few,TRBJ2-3,CASRKGDTQYF,TGTGCCAGCAGGAAGGGGGATACGCAGTATTTT
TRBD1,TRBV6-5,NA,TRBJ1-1,CASSRNRGSTEAFF,TGTGCCAGCAGTCGGAACAGGGGTTCAACTGAAGCTTTCTTT
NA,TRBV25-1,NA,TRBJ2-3,CASSEYKGREDTQYF,TGTGCCAGCAGTGAATATAAAGGAAGGGAGGATACGCAGTATTTT
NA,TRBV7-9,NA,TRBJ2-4,CASSLTKRTAKNIQYF,TGTGCCAGCAGCCTCACTAAGCGGACAGCCAAAAACATTCAGTACTTC
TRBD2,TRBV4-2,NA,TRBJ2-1,CASSQTSGDYNEQFF,TGTGCCAGCAGCCAAACTAGCGGGGACTACAATGAGCAGTTCTTC
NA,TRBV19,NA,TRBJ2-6,CASRSPGRATGANVLTF,TGTGCCAGTAGGAGCCCAGGCAGGGCCACTGGGGCCAACGTCCTGACTTTC
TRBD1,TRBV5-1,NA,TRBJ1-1,CASREQGYMNTEAFF,TGCGCCAGCAGGGAACAGGGGTATATGAACACTGAAGCTTTCTTT
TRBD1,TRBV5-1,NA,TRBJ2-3,CASSLGDRVSDTQYF,TGCGCCAGCAGCTTGGGTGACAGGGTTTCGGATACGCAGTATTTT
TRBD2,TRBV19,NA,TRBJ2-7,CASSMQAGGRHEQYF,TGTGCCAGTAGTATGCAGGCGGGGGGGCGTCACGAGCAGTACTTC
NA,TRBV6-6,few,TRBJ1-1,CASTRLNTEAFF,TGTGCCAGCACTAGACTCAACACTGAAGCTTTCTTT
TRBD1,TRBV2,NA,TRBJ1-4,CASSFGTGREKLFF,TGTGCCAGCAGTTTCGGGACAGGGCGGGAAAAACTGTTTTTT
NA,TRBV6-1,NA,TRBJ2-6,CASSLTGFGANVLTF,TGTGCCAGCAGTCTTACAGGGTTCGGGGCCAACGTCCTGACTTTC
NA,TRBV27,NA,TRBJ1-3,CASRSNRDGNTIYF,TGTGCCAGCAGGTCCAACAGGGATGGAAACACCATATATTTT
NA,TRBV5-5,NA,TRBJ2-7,CASSPPPGEPLSYEQYF,TGTGCCAGCAGCCCTCCACCAGGGGAACCCCTCTCCTACGAGCAGTACTTC
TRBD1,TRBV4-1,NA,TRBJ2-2,CASSQLPGQGHTGELFF,TGCGCCAGCAGCCAACTTCCGGGACAGGGGCATACCGGGGAGCTGTTTTTT
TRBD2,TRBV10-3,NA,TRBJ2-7,CAIRRTSGDPSSYEQYF,TGTGCCATCAGAAGGACTAGCGGGGACCCCTCCTCCTACGAGCAGTACTTC
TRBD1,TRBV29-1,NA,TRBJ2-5,CSVAPLQRTGQETQYF,TGCAGCGTTGCCCCCCTTCAAAGGACAGGGCAAGAGACCCAGTACTTC
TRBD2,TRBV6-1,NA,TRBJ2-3,CASRETGLAGVDKSTDTQYF,TGTGCCAGCAGGGAAACAGGATTAGCGGGAGTGGATAAAAGCACAGATACGCAGTATTTT
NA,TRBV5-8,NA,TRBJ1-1,CAGGGKQNTEAFF,TGTGCGGGGGGGGGTAAACAGAACACTGAAGCTTTCTTT
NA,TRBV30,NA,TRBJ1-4,CAWSDRDTHTPLEKLFF,TGTGCCTGGAGTGATAGGGACACGCACACTCCCCTGGAAAAACTGTTTTTT
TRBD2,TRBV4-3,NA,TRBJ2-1,CASSQDPSGSFDEQFF,TGCGCCAGCAGCCAAGATCCTAGCGGGAGCTTCGATGAGCAGTTCTTC
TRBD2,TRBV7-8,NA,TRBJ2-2,CASSPSGMGYGELFF,TGTGCCAGCAGCCCCAGCGGGATGGGGTACGGGGAGCTGTTTTTT
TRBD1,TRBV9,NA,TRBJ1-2,CASSREGARLGGYTF,TGTGCCAGCAGCCGAGAGGGGGCGCGTCTAGGGGGCTACACCTTC
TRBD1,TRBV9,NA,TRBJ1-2,CASSQNIQTHQGAAYGCPF,TGTGCCAGCAGCCAAAATATACAAACCCATCAGGGGGCGGCCTATGGCTGCCCCTTC
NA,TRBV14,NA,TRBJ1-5,CASSQERGNCYQKGQPQHF,TGTGCCAGCAGCCAAGAAAGGGGGAATTGTTATCAGAAGGGTCAGCCCCAGCATTTT
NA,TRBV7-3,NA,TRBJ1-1,CASSSGVANTEAFF,TGTGCCAGCAGTTCCGGGGTAGCGAACACTGAAGCTTTCTTT
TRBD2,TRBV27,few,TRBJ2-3,CASSSQRERDTQYF,TGTGCCAGCAGTTCCCAGCGGGAGCGGGATACGCAGTATTTT